One sample yielded the 6 T cell receptor beta chains listed below, sequenced in a study of tissue T cells after allogeneic stem cell transplantation. Time point noted: mouse harvest day 7 after allogeneic transplant. Each mouse received 10^7 T-cell-depleted marrow cells plus 10^6 splenic CD5+ T cells by tail vein. The repertoire was sequenced with immunoSEQ multiplex PCR; TCRdb's copy has only in-frame clones and lacks some. The sample lists about 6,600 clones; around 43% were seen once. Source material: lymph node tissue. These receptors all stem from a female BALB/c mouse given C57BL/6 T cells with graft-versus-host disease after an allogeneic hematopoietic cell transplant.

The sample holds a few counts of this clone. Gene labels here are mouse ones. Read coverage stops 1 residue before the CDR3 terminus; the germline J gene supplies the remainder. The chain couples TRBV13-1 to TRBJ2-7, with unresolved D. Germline CDR1 NSHNY, CDR2 SYGAGN. Trimming took off 0 bases at V and 7 bases at J, with 5 bases between the two ends. CDR3 length equals 11 residues. Incomplete CDR3 DNA: TGTGCCAGCAGTGATGGGGAGGAACAGTAC. Its protein is CASSDGEEQY. The full CDR3 reads CASSDGEEQYF.

This clone was counted only a few times. Genes here carry mouse names. Read data end 1 residue before the CDR3 end; the end is taken from the germline J gene. V and J are TRBV31 and TRBJ2-3, with D uncertain. From germline, CDR1 is GKSSPN and CDR2 SITVG. This CDR3 contains 15 residues. V lost 0 bases to trimming and J lost 0 bases, with 10 bases between them. This chain's CDR3 is CAWSLESTSAETLYF. Incomplete CDR3 DNA: TGTGCCTGGAGTCTAGAGTCTACTAGTGCAGAAACGCTGTAT.

Points on this clone: Mouse names are used for the genes. The read ends 1 residue before the CDR3 terminus; that terminus is restored from the germline J gene. The chain links TRBV23 to TRBJ2-5; TRBD2, the table's D call, was not compared with the DNA. The CDR3 runs to 15 residues. Germline V gene lookup returns CDR1 KGHTA and CDR2 FQNQQP. The CDR3 is CSSSRTGGWQDTQYF. Incomplete CDR3 DNA: TGCTCCAGCAGTCGGACTGGGGGTTGGCAAGACACCCAGTAC.

With regard to this clone: The gene names here belong to mouse. The CDR3 end falls 1 residue outside the read, so it is completed with the germline J gene. The V call is TRBV3, the J call TRBJ1-4, with 7 bases that match TRBD1. The CDR3 covers 13 residues. V gave up 5 bases and J gave up 5 bases; unmatched junction bases: 2. Germline-derived CDR1 and CDR2 are SNHLY and FYNGKV (reference sequence). The CDR3 protein is CASSPTGNERLFF. The sequenced CDR3 bases are TGTGCCAGCAGCCCGACAGGGAACGAAAGATTATTT.

Regarding this clone: The gene names here belong to mouse. The read falls 1 residue short of the CDR3 end, and the missing part is taken from the germline J gene. The chain combines TRBV2 with TRBJ2-5; D gene ambiguous. Trimming left V 0 bases short and J 6 bases short, with 7 bases between. CDR3 length equals 13 residues. Per the germline V gene, CDR1 is LGHNA and CDR2 is YSYQKL. The CDR3 bases that were read are TGTGCCAGCAGCCAAGACCGGGGTGACACCCAGTAC. The encoded protein is CASSQDRGDTQY. The full CDR3 reads CASSQDRGDTQYF. Full variable domain (missing parts from reference TRBV2 and TRBJ2-5): DPKIIQKPKYLVAVTGSEKILICEQYLGHNAMYWYRQSAKKPLEFMFSYSYQKLMDNQTASSRFQPQSSKKNHLDLQITALKPDDSATYFCASSQDRGDTQYFGPGTRLLVL.

In the case of this clone: Genes and germline come from the mouse. The observed sequence ends 1 residue before the CDR3 terminus, with the missing tail filled in from the germline J gene. The V and J genes are TRBV16 and TRBJ2-7; TRBD2 matches 13 bases. With 1 base clipped from V and 7 bases from J, the junction kept 4 bases outside the gene matches. The CDR3 is 15 amino acids. Germline loops: CDR1 SGHSA, CDR2 FRNQAP. The CDR3 here is CASSLVGLGGLEQYF. Partial CDR3 DNA: TGTGCAAGCAGCTTAGTTGGACTGGGGGGGCTGGAACAGTAC.